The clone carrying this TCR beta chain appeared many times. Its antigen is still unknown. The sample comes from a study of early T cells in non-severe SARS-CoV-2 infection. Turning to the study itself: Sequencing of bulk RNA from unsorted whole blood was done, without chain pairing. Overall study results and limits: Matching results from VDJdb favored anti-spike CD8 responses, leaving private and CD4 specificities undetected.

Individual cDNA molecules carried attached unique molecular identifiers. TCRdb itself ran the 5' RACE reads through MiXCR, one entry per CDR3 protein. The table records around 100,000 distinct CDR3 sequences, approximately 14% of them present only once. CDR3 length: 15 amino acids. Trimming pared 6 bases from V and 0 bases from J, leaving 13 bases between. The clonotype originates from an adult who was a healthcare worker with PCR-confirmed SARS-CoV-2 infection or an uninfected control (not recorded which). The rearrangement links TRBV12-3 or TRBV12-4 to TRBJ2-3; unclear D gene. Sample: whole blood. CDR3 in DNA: TGTGCCAGCAGCCAAAATCCCACTAGCACAGATACGCAGTATTTT. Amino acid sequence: CASSQNPTSTDTQYF.